The next 26 T cell receptor beta chains were all read from a single sample in a study of blood T cell repertoires in COVID-19. Clones were read by immunoSEQ multiplex PCR, and TCRdb kept only the in-frame ones, dropping some. The sample includes about 190,000 clones, roughly 80% of them seen just once. The sequencing input was PBMCs or T cells enriched from blood (not recorded which). The origin of the receptors is a woman in her thirties who had recovered from COVID-19.

The chain couples TRBV19 to TRBJ1-2, with TRBD1 as a possible D gene (6 bases). Deletions cut 9 bases from V and 10 bases from J, with 21 bases between. This CDR3 has 13 amino acids. Germline lookup yields CDR1 LNHDA and CDR2 SQIVND (reference sequence). The DNA for the CDR3 is TGTGCCAGCAAGTACAGGGTTGAGGGTGACTACACCTTC. It encodes CASKYRVEGDYTF.

This clone was found once. The chain has TRBV30 and TRBJ1-2; weak D call: TRBD1 (6 bases). The CDR3 loop spans 15 amino acids. Germline V CDR1 and CDR2: GTSNPN, SVGIG (reference sequence). Trimming stripped 3 bases from V and 9 bases from J, with 23 bases between. The CDR3 loop reads CAWRRGGLTSGSYTF. The DNA for the CDR3 is TGTGCCTGGAGGAGGGGGGGTTTAACTAGTGGAAGCTACACCTTC.

The chain joins TRBV18 to TRBJ1-1; D is perhaps TRBD1 (6 bases). CDR3 length equals 15 residues. The germline gives CDR1 KGHSH, CDR2 LQKENI. Trimming pared 3 bases from V and 4 bases from J, leaving 15 bases between. The CDR3 spells CASSPIPGESTEAFF. The DNA of the CDR3 is TGTGCCAGCTCACCCATCCCAGGGGAGAGCACTGAAGCTTTCTTT.

Here the CDR3 reads CASSQVRYGGKLFF. The CDR3 region has the DNA TGTGCCAGCAGCCAAGTCCGATACGGGGGAAAACTGTTTTTT. The gene calls are TRBV14 and TRBJ1-4, with D perhaps matching TRBD1 (5 bases). From germline, CDR1 is SGHDN and CDR2 FVKESK. The CDR3 length is 14 residues. Between the trimmed V and J ends, which lost 1 base and 10 bases, there was a span of 13 bases. Filled out from reference TRBV14 and TRBJ1-4, the complete variable domain reads EAGVTQFPSHSVIEKGQTVTLRCDPISGHDNLYWYRRVMGKEIKFLLHFVKESKQDESGMPNNRFLAERTGGTYSTLKVQPAELEDSGVYFCASSQVRYGGKLFFGSGTQLSVL.

The rearrangement uses TRBV19 and TRBJ2-3, with 12 nucleotides matching TRBD2. From germline, CDR1 is LNHDA and CDR2 SQIVND (reference sequence). The length of the CDR3 is 16 residues. The trim removed 2 bases at V and 4 bases at J, leaving 4 bases unmatched. The CDR3 sequence is CASSIPASGRADTQYF. CDR3 in DNA: TGTGCCAGTAGTATACCGGCTAGCGGGAGGGCAGATACGCAGTATTTT.

This chain connects TRBV5-6 to TRBJ1-4, with 7 bases matching TRBD1. The germline CDR1 and CDR2 sequences are SGHDT and YYEEEE. The CDR3 sequence is 15 residues long. The trim removed 3 bases at V and 7 bases at J, leaving 9 bases unmatched. CDR3 sequence: CASSSDSQGGEKLFF. The CDR3 bases are TGTGCCAGCAGCTCGGATAGTCAGGGGGGTGAAAAACTGTTTTTT.

The chain is built from TRBV2 and TRBJ2-7; D unclear. The V and J ends lost 6 bases and 7 bases respectively, with 10 bases between them. The germline V gene has CDR1 SNHLY and CDR2 FYNNEI. The CDR3 runs to 11 residues. The CDR3 DNA reads as TGTGCCAGCAGAGCCCTATGGGAGCAGTACGTC. This sequence encodes CASRALWEQYV.

This chain links TRBV6-1 with TRBJ1-2, with 7 positions matching TRBD1. This CDR3 spans 18 amino acids. The junction had 14 bases not matched to a gene; V was cut back by 0 bases and J by 4 bases. Germline CDR1 and CDR2: MNHNS and SASEGT. The CDR3 protein is CASSEAGQSYNSGYGYTF. The CDR3, as DNA: TGTGCCAGCAGTGAAGCGGGACAGAGCTACAACTCGGGCTATGGCTACACCTTC.

The chain employs TRBV3-1 (or the pseudogene TRBV3-2) and TRBJ1-3; unclear D gene. V lost 0 bases and J lost 2, with 5 bases in between. Germline lookup yields CDR1 LGHDT and CDR2 YNNKEL (reference sequence). The CDR3 has 14 amino acids. The CDR3 DNA reads as TGTGCCAGCAGCCAAGACAGGACTGGAAACACCATATATTTT. Amino acid sequence: CASSQDRTGNTIYF.

The V and J genes are TRBV28 and TRBJ1-5, with 8 bases identical to TRBD1. With 4 bases clipped from V and 2 bases from J, the junction kept 4 bases outside the gene matches. CDR3 length: 15 amino acids. Germline assignment: CDR1 MDHEN and CDR2 SYDVKM. In nucleotides, the CDR3 is TGTGCCAGCAGTTACAGGGGGAGGGGCAATCAGCCCCAGCATTTT. Its protein is CASSYRGRGNQPQHF. Complete variable domain (other parts from reference TRBV28 and TRBJ1-5): DVKVTQSSRYLVKRTGEKVFLECVQDMDHENMFWYRQDPGLGLRLIYFSYDVKMKEKGDIPEGYSVSREKKERFSLILESASTNQTSMYLCASSYRGRGNQPQHFGDGTRLSIL.

The chain couples TRBV28 to TRBJ1-1, with D possibly TRBD1 on 6 matching bases. The CDR3 covers 12 residues. V lost 7 bases to trimming and J lost 4 bases, with 10 bases between them. The germline gives CDR1 MDHEN, CDR2 SYDVKM. CDR3 loop: CASTSGVTEAFF. The CDR3 coding sequence is TGTGCCAGCACCTCAGGGGTCACTGAAGCTTTCTTT.

V gene TRBV11-2 combines with J gene TRBJ2-4; 8 bases are a match to TRBD2. After removal of 5 bases from V and 4 bases from J, the junction contained 10 bases not matched to a gene. The V gene's germline CDR1 is SGHAT and CDR2 FQNNGV. This CDR3 is 16 amino acids long. The CDR3, as DNA: TGTGCCAGCAGCCGGGGGCCTAGCGGGCTAAAAAACATTCAGTACTTC. Its translation is CASSRGPSGLKNIQYF. Based on the CDR3 plus reference TRBV11-2 and TRBJ2-4, the full variable domain is EAGVAQSPRYKIIEKRQSVAFWCNPISGHATLYWYQQILGQGPKLLIQFQNNGVVDDSQLPKDRFSAERLKGVDSTLKIQPAKLEDSAVYLCASSRGPSGLKNIQYFGAGTRLSVL.

This clone was recorded once. The rearrangement links TRBV10-3 to TRBJ2-7; 10 bases line up with TRBD1. This CDR3 spans 17 amino acids. Germline CDR1 reads ENHRY; CDR2 reads SYGVKD. Trimming cost V 0 bases and J 6 bases; bases outside gene matches: 11. CDR3 in DNA: TGTGCCATCAGTGAGTCGAAAGGGGACAGGGGTCGTCGCGAGCAGTACTTC. Translation: CAISESKGDRGRREQYF.

This chain joins TRBV19 and TRBJ1-2, with D perhaps TRBD1 (6 bases). CDR3 length: 16 residues. Germline V gene data show CDR1 as LNHDA and CDR2 as SQIVND (reference sequence). Trimming cost V 5 bases and J 4 bases, with 20 bases left between them. DNA for the CDR3: TGTGCCAGTAGTTCAACCTCCCAGGGGCTGAGCTATGGCTACACCTTC. Translating gives CASSSTSQGLSYGYTF.

The chain recombines TRBV2 with TRBJ2-7, with a weak D call TRBD1 (5 bases). CDR1 and CDR2 from the germline V gene are SNHLY and FYNNEI. Trimming took off 7 bases at V and 0 bases at J, with 13 bases between the two ends. CDR3 size: 14 residues. CDR3 loop: CASKGQGFSYEQYF. DNA of the CDR3: TGTGCCAGCAAGGGGCAGGGATTCTCCTACGAGCAGTACTTC.

The V call is TRBV2, the J call TRBJ2-1; perhaps TRBD2 as D (5 bases). Germline V gene sequence: CDR1 SNHLY, CDR2 FYNNEI. V lost 7 bases and J 8 bases, leaving 15 bases between the germline ends. CDR3 length: 13 residues. This chain's CDR3 is CASTRRGRDEQFF. The CDR3 DNA reads TGTGCCAGCACCCGCCGAGGGCGTGATGAGCAGTTCTTC.

The CDR3 DNA reads TGTGCCACCAGTGATTTGCTGGGGGCTGGCTACACCTTC. Amino acids: CATSDLLGAGYTF. The gene calls are TRBV24-1 and TRBJ1-2; tentatively, D is TRBD1 (6 bases). Trimming took 0 bases from V and 7 from J, leaving 8 bases between them. The CDR3 covers 13 residues. Germline values: CDR1 KGHDR, CDR2 SFDVKD.

The chain links TRBV10-1 to TRBJ2-5; no definite D call. V lost 3 bases, J lost 4 bases, and 12 bases lay in between. This CDR3 is built from 14 residues. Germline loops: CDR1 WNHNN, CDR2 SYGVQD (reference sequence). The CDR3 region has the DNA TGCGCCAGCAGTGAAGCTCTAGTCGGAGAGACCCAGTACTTC. It is translated as CASSEALVGETQYF.

This sequence joins TRBV5-4 and TRBJ2-3; perhaps TRBD2 as D (5 bases). Germline V gene sequence: CDR1 SGHNT, CDR2 YYREEE (reference sequence). This CDR3 is 15 amino acids long. V lost 0 bases and J lost 2, with 10 bases in between. The CDR3 here is CASSLGQRHTDTQYF. CDR3 DNA sequence: TGTGCCAGCAGCTTGGGGCAGCGGCACACAGATACGCAGTATTTT.

The J gene is TRBJ2-5, the V gene TRBV12-5; weak D call: TRBD1 (5 bases). This CDR3 contains 12 residues. Germline V gene sequence: CDR1 LGHNT, CDR2 FRNRAP. Trimming removed 6 bases at V and 5 bases at J, with 10 bases between. CDR3 sequence (DNA): TGTGCTAGTGGCCTCTCAGGGGAGACCCAGTACTTC. The encoded protein is CASGLSGETQYF. The variable domain in full, completed from reference TRBV12-5 and TRBJ2-5, reads DARVTQTPRHKVTEMGQEVTMRCQPILGHNTVFWYRQTMMQGLELLAYFRNRAPLDDSGMPKDRFSAEMPDATLATLKIQPSEPRDSAVYFCASGLSGETQYFGPGTRLLVL.

The chain links TRBV7-3 to TRBJ2-1, with D tentatively TRBD2 (6 bases). V lost 2 bases, J lost 7 bases, and 15 bases lay in between. The CDR3 runs to 15 residues. From germline, CDR1 is SGHTA and CDR2 FQGTGA. CDR3 coding DNA: TGTGCCAGCAGCTTAGACGGGAGACGCCCGAATGAGCAGTTCTTC. Amino acids: CASSLDGRRPNEQFF. Full variable domain (remainder filled in from reference TRBV7-3 and TRBJ2-1): GAGVSQTPSNKVTEKGKYVELRCDPISGHTALYWYRQSLGQGPEFLIYFQGTGAADDSGLPNDRFFAVRPEGSVSTLKIQRTERGDSAVYLCASSLDGRRPNEQFFGPGTRLTVL.

The chain uses TRBV21-1 and TRBJ1-5; no check of the table's D call, TRBD1, against the DNA was made. TRBV21-1 is marked as a pseudogene. The CDR3 extends over 17 amino acids. This CDR3 is CASSTTRDRAPNQPQHF. CDR3 in DNA: TGTGCCAGCAGCACGACCCGGGACAGGGCTCCGAATCAGCCCCAGCATTTT.

This clone was recorded only once. The V gene is TRBV5-1, the J gene TRBJ2-7; 10 bases are shared with TRBD1. The V and J ends lost 4 bases and 5 bases, in that order; junction bases with no gene match: 9. This CDR3 contains 15 residues. Per germline, CDR1 SGHRS and CDR2 YFSETQ. CDR3 amino acids: CASSGRTGGADEQYF. Here the CDR3 DNA reads TGCGCCAGCAGCGGAAGGACAGGGGGGGCGGACGAGCAGTACTTC.

The chain employs TRBV2 and TRBJ1-2, with D perhaps TRBD1 (6 bases). CDR3 length: 15 amino acids. Germline loops: CDR1 SNHLY, CDR2 FYNNEI. V lost 6 bases and J lost 2, with 16 bases in between. CDR3 sequence: CASSQGLDRNYGYTF. The CDR3 bases are TGTGCCAGCAGCCAAGGACTGGACAGAAACTATGGCTACACCTTC.

The V call is TRBV19, the J call TRBJ2-7; 7 nucleotides align to TRBD1. With 7 bases clipped from V and 3 bases from J, the junction kept 12 bases outside the gene matches. Looked up from germline, CDR1 is LNHDA and CDR2 is SQIVND (reference sequence). CDR3 size: 15 residues. The CDR3 DNA sequence: TGTGCCAGTACTAAACAGGGGCCTAGGGGCTACGAGCAGTACTTC. Its translation is CASTKQGPRGYEQYF.

The chain couples TRBV6-5 to TRBJ1-4; 8 nucleotides agree with TRBD1. The CDR3 is made up of 14 amino acids. CDR1 is MNHEY and CDR2 is SVGAGI in the germline V gene. V gave up 6 bases and J gave up 5 bases; unmatched junction bases: 5. The CDR3 bases are TGTGCCAGCAGGGGAGGACAGGGAAATGAAAAACTGTTTTTT. Its protein is CASRGGQGNEKLFF.